This T cell receptor (beta chain) was recorded in a study of blood T cell repertoires in COVID-19. Authors' data handling: Using reference gene primer amplification, nucleated cell counts were estimated. Sequencing used immunoSEQ multiplex PCR; TCRdb keeps in-frame clones, though not all of them. V and J calls and clone size are as listed in that table; D and trimming were resolved from the DNA. This table holds approximately 250,000 clones, under 90% found once. CDR1 is MNHNY and CDR2 is SVGAGI in the germline V gene (reference sequence). CDR3 length: 14 amino acids. V shed 11 bases, J shed 2 bases, and the junction held 6 bases outside the gene matches. This clone was seen a few times.

The receptor comes from a human donor in a cohort sampled during active COVID-19. The rearrangement links TRBV6-6 to TRBJ2-2, with 9 bases identical to TRBD1. What was sequenced was peripheral blood. The CDR3 spells CAGTQGANTGELFF. CDR3 nucleotides: TGTGCCGGGACACAGGGGGCTAACACCGGGGAGCTGTTTTTT.